What follows are 14 T cell receptor beta chains derived from one specimen sequenced in a study of T cell clonality in common variable immunodeficiency. The assay was immunoSEQ multiplex PCR, and TCRdb's table has in-frame clones only and misses some. The table lists fewer than 75,000 clones, with no singletons. The sequenced material came from peripheral blood mononuclear cells. The origin of the receptors is a person aged 18 to 69 in good health.

This clone has ten or more counts. The observed sequence ends 3 residues before the CDR3 terminus, with the missing tail filled in from the germline J gene. V and J are TRBV30 and TRBJ1-4, with 8 positions matching TRBD1. Trimming took 8 bases from V and 7 from J; bases not matched to a gene: 6. The CDR3 loop spans 12 amino acids. Germline V lookup: CDR1 GTSNPN, CDR2 SVGIG (reference sequence). CDR3 in amino acids: CAVQGVGEKLFF. Partial CDR3 DNA: TGTGCCGTACAGGGGGTGGGTGAAAAA.

This clone was seen many times. Partial CDR3 DNA: TGTGCCAGCAGCTTAGAAACTCATGAG. Its translation: CASSLETHE. The whole CDR3 region reads CASSLETHEQFF. This chain connects TRBV7-8 to TRBJ2-1; D is ambiguous. The CDR3 goes on 3 residues after the read ends, and that part is filled in from the germline J gene. V lost 1 base and J lost 8, with 6 bases in between. The V gene's germline CDR1 is SGHVS and CDR2 FQNEAQ. The CDR3 covers 12 residues.

This clone appeared many times. The read ends 3 residues before the CDR3 terminus; that terminus is restored from the germline J gene. V and J are TRBV5-1 and TRBJ2-3; 8 nucleotides match TRBD1. The CDR3 length is 15 residues. J was trimmed by 3 bases and V by 2 bases; bases with no gene match: 5. Germline lookup yields CDR1 SGHRS and CDR2 YFSETQ. The sequenced CDR3 bases are TGCGCCAGCAGCTTTATGACAGGGGCAACAGATACG. Translated, it gives CASSFMTGATDT. The complete CDR3 protein is CASSFMTGATDTQYF.

This clone was observed at least ten times. The read finishes 3 residues shy of the CDR3 end, and the germline J gene is used to complete it. V and J are TRBV20-1 and TRBJ2-3, with 10 bases lining up with TRBD2. Germline V gene lookup returns CDR1 DFQATT and CDR2 SNEGSKA (reference sequence). With V trimmed by 3 bases and J by 3 bases, 3 bases remained unmatched. CDR3 length: 14 amino acids. The CDR3 protein is CSASGSGRTDTQYF. CDR3 DNA (partial): TGCAGTGCTAGTGGTAGCGGGAGGACAGATACG.

This clone was counted many times. Coverage ceases 3 residues before the CDR3 finishes, and the germline J gene fills in the end. The gene calls are TRBV5-4 and TRBJ1-2; TRBD1 agrees at 7 bases. The length of the CDR3 is 14 residues. Germline V gene lookup returns CDR1 SGHNT and CDR2 YYREEE (reference sequence). The sequenced part of the CDR3 DNA is TGTGCCAGCAGCTTACAGGGGTCAAGGAGCGGC. Encoded protein: CASSLQGSRSG. The full CDR3 protein is CASSLQGSRSGYTF.

This clone was found many times. The CDR3 end lies 3 residues beyond the end of the read and is filled in from the germline J gene. The chain couples TRBV20-1 to TRBJ1-1, with 8 positions matching TRBD1. From germline, CDR1 is DFQATT and CDR2 SNEGSKA (reference sequence). With 6 bases clipped from V and 1 base from J, the junction kept 13 bases outside the gene matches. The CDR3 loop spans 16 amino acids. The CDR3 bases that were read are TGCAGTGCCCCCGACAGGGGTAGATCCGGGAACACTGAA. It yields the protein CSAPDRGRSGNTE. The entire CDR3 is CSAPDRGRSGNTEAFF.

This clone was recorded at least ten times. With the read ending 3 residues before the CDR3 end, the germline J gene is used to fill in that end. This chain links TRBV11-2 with TRBJ2-7, with 10 nucleotides matching TRBD2. V lost 6 bases, J lost 1 base, and 0 bases stayed unmatched. The V gene's germline CDR1 is SGHAT and CDR2 FQNNGV. The CDR3 loop spans 13 amino acids. The CDR3 loop is CASRLAGSYEQYF. CDR3 bases read: TGTGCCAGCAGACTAGCGGGGTCCTACGAG.

This clone was seen a few times. The read stops 3 residues short of the end of the CDR3; the missing end is completed from the germline J gene. The chain couples TRBV23-1 to TRBJ1-1, with 8 nucleotides matching TRBD1. TRBV23-1 is noted as an ORF with a role that remains uncertain. There are 17 residues in the CDR3. V gave up 3 bases and J gave up 0 bases; unmatched junction bases: 9. The CDR3 protein is CASSQPDRVYMNTEAFF. CDR3 DNA (partial): TGCGCCAGCAGTCAGCCGGACAGGGTATACATGAACACTGAA.

In its sample, this clone was seen many times. The junction departs from germline at one end; a sequencing error may be responsible. Read sequence stops 3 residues before the CDR3 end, and the germline J gene provides the missing end. The chain has TRBV5-1 and TRBJ2-7, with TRBD1 matching over 7 bases. Germline CDR1 reads SGHRS; CDR2 reads YFSETQ. The length of the CDR3 is 15 residues. The CDR3 here is CASSSGGVNSHEQYF. The covered CDR3 bases are TGCGCCAGCAGCTCAGGGGGTGTGAACTCCCACGAG. The entire variable domain, with the rest obtained from reference TRBV5-1 and TRBJ2-7, is as follows: KAGVTQTPRYLIKTRGQQVTLSCSPISGHRSVSWYQQTPGQGLQFLFEYFSETQRNKGNFPGRFSGRQFSNSRSEMNVSTLELGDSALYLCASSSGGVNSHEQYFGPGTRLTVT.

Ten or more counts support this clone. From the germline J gene comes the end of the CDR3, since the read stops 3 residues before it. The rearrangement links TRBV19 to TRBJ1-2; D ambiguous. The length of the CDR3 is 14 residues. The V gene lost 4 bases and the J gene lost 6 bases, with 15 bases spanning the gap. The V gene's germline CDR1 is LNHDA and CDR2 SQIVND (reference sequence). CDR3 in amino acids: CASSTLNTRDGYTF. The sequenced part of the CDR3 DNA is TGTGCCAGTAGTACCCTAAACACTAGGGATGGC.

This clone appeared many times. Coverage ceases 3 residues before the CDR3 finishes, and the germline J gene fills in the end. The V and J genes are TRBV14 and TRBJ2-7, with TRBD1 as a possible D gene (5 bases). Germline V gene data show CDR1 as SGHDN and CDR2 as FVKESK. V was pared by 2 bases and J by 0 bases, with 8 bases between. CDR3 length equals 14 residues. Here the CDR3 reads CASSQRTHSYEQYF. The sequenced part of the CDR3 DNA is TGTGCCAGCAGCCAAAGGACACACTCCTACGAG.

This clone showed up many times. CDR3 sequence: CASRDREDYNEQFF. The part of the CDR3 DNA that was read is TGTGCCAGCCGGGACAGGGAGGACTACAATGAG. This chain uses TRBV6-2 or TRBV6-3 with TRBJ2-1, with 9 bases aligning to TRBD1. The DNA ends 3 residues before the CDR3 does, and the rest of the CDR3 is filled in from the germline J gene. The CDR3 spans 14 residues. J lost 3 bases, V lost 8 bases, and 5 bases had no gene match. From germline, CDR1 is MNHEY and CDR2 SVGEGT.

This clone showed up many times. The read falls 3 residues short of the CDR3 end, and the missing part is taken from the germline J gene. The J gene is TRBJ1-2, the V gene TRBV30; unclear D gene. Germline CDR1 GTSNPN, CDR2 SVGIG (reference sequence). V was pared by 2 bases and J by 2 bases, with 9 bases between. The CDR3 runs to 13 residues. The covered CDR3 bases are TGTGCCTGGAGTCCAATGCGGAACTATGGC. Translated: CAWSPMRNYG. The entire CDR3 is CAWSPMRNYGYTF.

This clone occurred many times. The CDR3 end falls 3 residues outside the read, so it is completed with the germline J gene. The genes are TRBV19 and TRBJ2-1, with 9 positions matching TRBD2. Trimming removed 6 bases from V and 7 bases from J; junction bases left unmatched: 13. The CDR3 sequence is 16 residues long. Germline values: CDR1 LNHDA, CDR2 SQIVND (reference sequence). The CDR3: CASSKGGLAGRNEQFF. Partial CDR3 DNA: TGTGCCAGTAGCAAAGGCGGGCTAGCGGGAAGAAATGAG.